This TCR beta chain was captured in a study of human T cells and chemical hapten exposure. Using its own MiXCR run on the RACE reads, TCRdb lists one record per CDR3 protein. The sample lists some 400,000 distinct CDR3 sequences, 5% to 6.5% occurring once. This clonotype was recorded at least ten times. Time point here: pre-sensitization, week 0. Treatment denoted: therapeutic diphenylcyclopropenone sensitization with weekly scalp DPC. The CDR3 covers 12 residues. V lost 0 bases to trimming and J lost 7 bases, with 6 bases between them. Sequences were derived from whole blood, sampled in connection with sensitization to the hapten diphenylcyclopropenone (DPC). The chain employs TRBV12-3 or TRBV12-4 and TRBJ1-1, with D unresolved. This clonotype originated in a woman aged 45-59 years with alopecia areata. Some clones in this sample may be carry-over from other donors' samples. The CDR3 region has the DNA TGTGCCAGCAGTTTAGCTACTTATGAAGCTTTCTTT. Translation gives CASSLATYEAFF.